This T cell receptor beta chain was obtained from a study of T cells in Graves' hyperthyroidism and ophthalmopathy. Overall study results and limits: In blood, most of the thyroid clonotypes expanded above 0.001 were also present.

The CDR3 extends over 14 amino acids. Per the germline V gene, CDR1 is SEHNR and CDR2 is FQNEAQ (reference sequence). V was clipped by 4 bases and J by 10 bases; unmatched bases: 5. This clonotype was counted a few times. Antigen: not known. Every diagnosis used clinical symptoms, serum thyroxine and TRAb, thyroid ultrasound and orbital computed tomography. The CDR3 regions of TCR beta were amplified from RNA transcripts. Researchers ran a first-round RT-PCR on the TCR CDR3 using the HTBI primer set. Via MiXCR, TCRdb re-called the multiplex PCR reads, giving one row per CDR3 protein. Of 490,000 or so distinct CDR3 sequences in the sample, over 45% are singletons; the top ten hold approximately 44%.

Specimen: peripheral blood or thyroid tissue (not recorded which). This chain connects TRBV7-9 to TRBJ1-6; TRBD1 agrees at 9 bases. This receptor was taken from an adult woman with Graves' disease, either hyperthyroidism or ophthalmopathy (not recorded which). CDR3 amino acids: CASSSRTGDSPLHF. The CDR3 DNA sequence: TGTGCCAGCAGCTCTAGGACAGGGGACTCACCCCTCCACTTT.